The source of this TCR beta chain is a study of human T cells and chemical hapten exposure (dated by TCRdb to the early 2020s). A note on the overall study: For sensitization, 2% DPC in acetone was applied to a roughly 2 cm by roughly 2 cm area of upper inner arm skin. Throughout the approximately 26-week study period, patients were also given weekly therapeutic DPC doses on the scalp. Patch tests used Finn chambers with 0.01% DPC on the upper back, scored after 6 days by International Contact Dermatitis Research Group standards. Alopecia areata with under or over 50% scalp involvement, alopecia totalis and alopecia universalis were represented in the patient cohort, which was mostly female. Libraries were combined into a pool for sequencing, and differences in TCR yield between samples came mainly from small differences in library volumes within the pool. The study tracked peripheral blood TCR repertoire changes in vivo during primary and secondary sensitization to the hapten diphenylcyclopropenone (DPC) in alopecia patients. Blood was sampled from patients pre-sensitization (week 0) and at 2, 6 and about 24 weeks after DPC sensitization. Blood for TCR sequencing was provided by twenty-nine alopecia patients at one to four time points (pre-sensitization, 2, 6 and 24 weeks). The investigation overall reported the following: DPC sensitization did not change how many TCRs were above 1 in 1000 frequency, and no evidence was found of alterations in global repertoire structure. Compared with pre-sensitization or healthy control sets, expanded TCRs formed significantly more large CDR3 similarity clusters, which is consistent with antigen-driven responses. Patch test score was positively correlated with the number of PT1 expanded TCRs, with significance at thresholds 8, 16 and 32 but not at 4. Repeated subsampling changed both the strength of the expansion versus patch-test correlation and the threshold at which the correlation became significant. Because every patient had alopecia, a presumed autoimmune disease, the patients' immune response might differ from that of healthy individuals.

Library generation was performed with RACE. Sequencing was carried out with a NextSeq 500. During library preparation, unique molecular identifiers were attached to individual cDNA molecules so that TCRs could be counted in a quantitative, reproducible way. From each blood RNA sample, both TCR alpha and TCR beta chains were sequenced. In the source study's methods: A median of approximately 96,000 TCRs per sample was observed, with a range of about 23,224 to 690,600. V, J and CDR3 annotation of the TCR reads was performed with the Decombinator software suite. For PS versus PT1 abundance plots, all samples were subsampled to the same number of TCRs (28,000). TCRs were defined as expanded if absent before sensitization and observed at least eight times at the 2-week time point. TCRdb trimmed public reads at Q25 via fastp, called clones via MiXCR and kept in-frame beta chains. Each entry merges the rows of one CDR3 protein and shows their most common DNA and genes. It is TCRdb's table, rather than the study itself, that gives the V and J calls and clone size. In all, the sample holds some 91,000 distinct CDR3 sequences, and 27% of those were seen once. The ten biggest clones cover 9% to 12% of the sample.

There are many counts of this clonotype. Its antigen is currently not known. Per-base quality was not reported, and no clone a single base away is much larger than it. The time point tag for this specimen amounts to: patch test 3, about 24 weeks after DPC sensitization. The sample's treatment or condition label, decoded: therapeutic diphenylcyclopropenone sensitization with weekly scalp DPC. Blood at each patch-test visit was drawn before the patch test was applied. Patients were eligible if aged 18 to 70, diagnosed with alopecia and judged suitable for DPC therapy, and pregnant patients were excluded. Total RNA was isolated from unfractionated whole blood collected in Tempus Blood RNA tubes. The sample was whole blood, taken in connection with sensitization to the hapten diphenylcyclopropenone (DPC). The TCR was taken from a man in his forties or fifties with alopecia areata. Some clones in this sample may be carry-over from other donors' samples.

The nucleotide sequence is given as TGTGCCAGCAGTCCCAGGGCGACGGATGGCATTCAGTACTTC. Protein translation: CASSPRATDGIQYF. Rearrangement joined TRBV6-2 or TRBV6-3 to TRBJ2-4; a tentative D match to TRBD1 spans 5 bases. The CDR3, from cysteine to phenylalanine, totals 14 residues. The CDR3 DNA has 42 bases and is translated from base 1. CDR1 MNHEY and CDR2 SVGEGT were looked up in the germline V gene. V and J lose 5 bases and 9 bases, and a span of 17 bases separates them.